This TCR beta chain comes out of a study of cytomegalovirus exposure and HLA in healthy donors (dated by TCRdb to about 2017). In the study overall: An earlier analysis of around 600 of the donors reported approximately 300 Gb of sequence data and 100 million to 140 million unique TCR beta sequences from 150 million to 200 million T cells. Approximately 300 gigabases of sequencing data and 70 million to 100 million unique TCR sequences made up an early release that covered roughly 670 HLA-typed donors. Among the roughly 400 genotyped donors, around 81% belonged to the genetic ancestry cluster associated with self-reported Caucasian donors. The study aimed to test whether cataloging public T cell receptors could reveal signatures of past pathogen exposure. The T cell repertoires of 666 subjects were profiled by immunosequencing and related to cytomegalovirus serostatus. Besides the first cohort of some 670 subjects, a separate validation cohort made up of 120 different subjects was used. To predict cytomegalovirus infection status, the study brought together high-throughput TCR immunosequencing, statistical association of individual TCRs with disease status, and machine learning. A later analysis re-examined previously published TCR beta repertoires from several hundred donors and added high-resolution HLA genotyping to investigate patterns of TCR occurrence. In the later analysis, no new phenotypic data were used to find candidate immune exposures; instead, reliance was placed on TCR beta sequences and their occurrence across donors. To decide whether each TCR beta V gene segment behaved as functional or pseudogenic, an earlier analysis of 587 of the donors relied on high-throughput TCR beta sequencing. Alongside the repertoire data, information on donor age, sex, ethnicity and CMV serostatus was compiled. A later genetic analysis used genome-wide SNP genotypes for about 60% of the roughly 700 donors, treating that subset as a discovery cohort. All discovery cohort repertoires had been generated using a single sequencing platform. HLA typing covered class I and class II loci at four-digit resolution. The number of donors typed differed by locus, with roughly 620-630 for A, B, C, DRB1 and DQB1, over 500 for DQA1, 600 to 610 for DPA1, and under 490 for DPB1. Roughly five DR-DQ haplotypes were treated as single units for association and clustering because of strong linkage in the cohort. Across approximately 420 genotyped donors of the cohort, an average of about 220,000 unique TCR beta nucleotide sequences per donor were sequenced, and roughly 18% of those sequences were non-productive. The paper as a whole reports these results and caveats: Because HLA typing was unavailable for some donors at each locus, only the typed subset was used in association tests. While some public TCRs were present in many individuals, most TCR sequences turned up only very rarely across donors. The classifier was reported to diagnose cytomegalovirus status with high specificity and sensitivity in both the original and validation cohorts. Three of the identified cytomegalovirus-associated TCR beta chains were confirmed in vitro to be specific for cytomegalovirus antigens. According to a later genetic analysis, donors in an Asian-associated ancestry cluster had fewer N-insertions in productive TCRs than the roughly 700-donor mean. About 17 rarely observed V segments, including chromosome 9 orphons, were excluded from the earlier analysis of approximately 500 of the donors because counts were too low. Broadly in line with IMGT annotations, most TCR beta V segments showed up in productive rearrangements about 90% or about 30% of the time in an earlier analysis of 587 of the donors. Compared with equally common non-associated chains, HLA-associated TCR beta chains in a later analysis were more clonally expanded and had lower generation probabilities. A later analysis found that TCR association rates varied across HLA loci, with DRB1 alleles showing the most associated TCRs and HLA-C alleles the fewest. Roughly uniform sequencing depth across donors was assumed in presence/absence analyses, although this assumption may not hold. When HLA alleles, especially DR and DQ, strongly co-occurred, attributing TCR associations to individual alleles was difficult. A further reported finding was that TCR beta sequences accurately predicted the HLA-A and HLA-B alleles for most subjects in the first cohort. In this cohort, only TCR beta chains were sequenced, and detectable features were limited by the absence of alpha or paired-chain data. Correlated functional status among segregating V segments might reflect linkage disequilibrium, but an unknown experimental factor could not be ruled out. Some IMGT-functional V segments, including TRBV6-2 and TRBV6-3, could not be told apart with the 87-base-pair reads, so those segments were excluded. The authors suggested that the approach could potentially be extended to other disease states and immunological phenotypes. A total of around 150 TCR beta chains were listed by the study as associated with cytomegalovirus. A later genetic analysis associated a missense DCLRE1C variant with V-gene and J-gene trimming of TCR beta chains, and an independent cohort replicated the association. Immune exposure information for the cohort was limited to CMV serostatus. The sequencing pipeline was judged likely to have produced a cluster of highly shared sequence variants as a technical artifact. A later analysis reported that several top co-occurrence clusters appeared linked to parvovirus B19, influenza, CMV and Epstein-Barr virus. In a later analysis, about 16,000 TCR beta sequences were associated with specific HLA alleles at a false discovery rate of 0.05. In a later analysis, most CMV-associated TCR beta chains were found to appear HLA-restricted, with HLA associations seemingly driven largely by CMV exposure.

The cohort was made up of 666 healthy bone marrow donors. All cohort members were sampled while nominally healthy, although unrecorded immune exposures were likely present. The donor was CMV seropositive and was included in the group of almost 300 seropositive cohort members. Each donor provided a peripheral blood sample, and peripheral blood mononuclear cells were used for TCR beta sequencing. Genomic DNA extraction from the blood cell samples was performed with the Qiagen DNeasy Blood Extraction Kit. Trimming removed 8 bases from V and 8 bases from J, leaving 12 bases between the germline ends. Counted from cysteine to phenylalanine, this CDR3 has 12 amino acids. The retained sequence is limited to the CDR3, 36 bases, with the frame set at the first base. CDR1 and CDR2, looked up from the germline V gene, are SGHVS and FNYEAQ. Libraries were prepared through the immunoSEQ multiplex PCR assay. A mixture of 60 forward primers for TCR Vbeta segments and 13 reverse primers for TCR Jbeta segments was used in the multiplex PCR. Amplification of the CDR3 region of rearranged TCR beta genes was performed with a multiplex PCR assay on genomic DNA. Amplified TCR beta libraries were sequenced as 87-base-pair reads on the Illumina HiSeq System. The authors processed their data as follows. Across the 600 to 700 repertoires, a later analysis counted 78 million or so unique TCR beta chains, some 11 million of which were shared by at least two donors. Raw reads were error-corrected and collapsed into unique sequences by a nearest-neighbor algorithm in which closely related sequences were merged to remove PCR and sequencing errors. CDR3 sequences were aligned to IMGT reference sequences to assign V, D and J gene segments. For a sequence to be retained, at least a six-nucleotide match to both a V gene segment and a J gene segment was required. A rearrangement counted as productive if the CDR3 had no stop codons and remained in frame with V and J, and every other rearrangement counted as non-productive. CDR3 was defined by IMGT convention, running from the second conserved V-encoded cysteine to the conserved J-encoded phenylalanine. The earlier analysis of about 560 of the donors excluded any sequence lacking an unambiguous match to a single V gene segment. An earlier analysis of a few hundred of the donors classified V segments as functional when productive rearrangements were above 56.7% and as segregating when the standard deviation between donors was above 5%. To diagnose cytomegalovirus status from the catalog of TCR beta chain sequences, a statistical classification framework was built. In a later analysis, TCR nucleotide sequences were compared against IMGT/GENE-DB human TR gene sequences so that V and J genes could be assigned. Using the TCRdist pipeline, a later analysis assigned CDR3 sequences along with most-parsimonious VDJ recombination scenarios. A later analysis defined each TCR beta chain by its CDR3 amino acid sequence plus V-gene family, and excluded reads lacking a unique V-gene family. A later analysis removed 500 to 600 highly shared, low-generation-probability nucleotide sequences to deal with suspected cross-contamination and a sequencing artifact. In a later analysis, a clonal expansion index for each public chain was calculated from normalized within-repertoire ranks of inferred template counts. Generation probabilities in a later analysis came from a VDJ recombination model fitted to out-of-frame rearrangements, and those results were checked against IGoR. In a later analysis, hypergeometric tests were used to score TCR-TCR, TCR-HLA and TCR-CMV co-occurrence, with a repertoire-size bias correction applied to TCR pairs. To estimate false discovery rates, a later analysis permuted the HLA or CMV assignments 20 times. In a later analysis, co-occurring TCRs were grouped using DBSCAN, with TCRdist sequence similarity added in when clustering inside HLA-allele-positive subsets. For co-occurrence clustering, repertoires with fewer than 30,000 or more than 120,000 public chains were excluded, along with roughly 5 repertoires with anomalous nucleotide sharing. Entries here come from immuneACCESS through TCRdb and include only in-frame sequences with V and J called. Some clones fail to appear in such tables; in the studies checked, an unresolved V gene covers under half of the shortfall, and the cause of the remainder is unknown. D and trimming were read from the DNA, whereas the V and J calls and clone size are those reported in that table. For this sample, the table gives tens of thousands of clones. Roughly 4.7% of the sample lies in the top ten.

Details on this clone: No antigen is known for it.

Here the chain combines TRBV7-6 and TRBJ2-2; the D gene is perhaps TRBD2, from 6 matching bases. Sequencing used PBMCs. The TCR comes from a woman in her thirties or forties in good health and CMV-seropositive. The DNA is TGTGCCAGCGGTTACGGAGGGGGGGAGCTGTTTTTT. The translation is CASGYGGGELFF.